This T cell receptor (beta chain) originates from a study of radiation and T cells in renal cell carcinoma. Study findings and constraints: No pretreatment tumor biopsies were available for baseline clonotypes.

In regard to this clone: Its target is unknown.

The CDR3 has 11 amino acids. In germline, CDR1 is MNHNS, CDR2 SASEGT. Trimming left V 6 bases short and J 4 bases short, with 7 bases between. TCRdb's copy holds only in-frame clones and misses some; the assay was immunoSEQ multiplex PCR. The sample has under 200,000 clones, about 88% seen once. Time point denoted: blood 4 weeks post-SBRT, at nephrectomy. Treatment indicated: 15 Gy SBRT to primary tumor, nephrectomy 4 weeks later. Nephrectomy followed 15 Gy stereotactic body radiation by 4 weeks. Radiation-treated patients gave blood at baseline, week 2 and week 4. V is TRBV6-1 and J is TRBJ2-7; unclear D gene. The origin of this receptor is a woman aged 45-65 years with renal cell carcinoma. The starting material was blood, obtained from a patient whose treatment included radiotherapy and nephrectomy. CDR3 sequence reads: CASRRLYEQYF. The DNA for the CDR3 is TGTGCCAGCAGAAGGTTATACGAGCAGTACTTC.